The clone carrying this T cell receptor (beta chain) was observed a single time. The antigen remains undetermined. These data originate in a study of PD-1 blockade in classical Hodgkin lymphoma. Across the study: Patients got intravenous nivolumab 3 mg/kg every 2 weeks.

Method: immunoSEQ multiplex PCR; TCRdb's copy keeps in-frame clones and lacks some. This table has about 27,000 clones, 65% to 80% appearing once. Each patient's relapse followed autologous stem cell transplantation, and brentuximab vedotin exposure varied. It was by magnetic negative selection that CD4+ T cells were purified from thawed PBMCs. This CDR3 has 14 residues. Germline CDR1 reads MNHEY; CDR2 reads SVGAGI. V dropped 8 bases and J dropped 3 bases, with 16 bases sitting between them. Findings and caveats of the study: The repertoire differences lack a defined cause, possibly disease activity or prior therapy. Newly diagnosed patients were reported to start with lower TCR diversity than healthy donors. TCR diversity in CD4+, not CD8+, cells rose significantly by C4D1.

The chain uses TRBV6-5 and TRBJ1-2; D remains ambiguous. The TCR sequence derives from a human donor with classical Hodgkin lymphoma. Material: CD4+ T cells from blood, obtained at baseline. DNA for the CDR3: TGTGCCAGCTTCCAGGCGGGGTACCACTATGGCTACACCTTC. This sequence encodes CASFQAGYHYGYTF.